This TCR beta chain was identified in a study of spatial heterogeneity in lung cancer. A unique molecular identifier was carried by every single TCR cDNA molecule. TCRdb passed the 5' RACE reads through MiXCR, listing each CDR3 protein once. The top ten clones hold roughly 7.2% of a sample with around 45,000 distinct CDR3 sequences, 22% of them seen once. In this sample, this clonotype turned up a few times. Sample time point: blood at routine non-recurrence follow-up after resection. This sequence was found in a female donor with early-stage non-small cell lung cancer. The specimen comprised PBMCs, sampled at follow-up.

The CDR3 sequence: CASSLDVSTEAFF. CDR3 DNA: TGCGCCAGCAGCTTGGACGTTAGCACTGAAGCTTTCTTT. The chain uses TRBV5-1 and TRBJ1-1; D is unclear. Germline loops: CDR1 SGHRS, CDR2 YFSETQ. Trimming cost V 0 bases and J 4 bases, with 7 bases left between them. There are 13 residues in the CDR3.